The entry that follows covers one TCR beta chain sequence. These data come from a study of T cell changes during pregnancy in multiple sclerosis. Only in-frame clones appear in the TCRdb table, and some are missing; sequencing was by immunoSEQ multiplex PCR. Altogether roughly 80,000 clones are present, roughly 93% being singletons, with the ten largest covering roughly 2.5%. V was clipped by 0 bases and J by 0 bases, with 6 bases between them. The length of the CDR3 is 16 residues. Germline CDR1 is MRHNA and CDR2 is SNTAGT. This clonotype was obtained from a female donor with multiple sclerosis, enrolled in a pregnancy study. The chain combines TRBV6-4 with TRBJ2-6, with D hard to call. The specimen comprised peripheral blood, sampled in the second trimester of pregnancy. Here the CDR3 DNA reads TGTGCCAGCAGTGACTCGACAAACTCTGGGGCCAACGTCCTGACTTTC. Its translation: CASSDSTNSGANVLTF.